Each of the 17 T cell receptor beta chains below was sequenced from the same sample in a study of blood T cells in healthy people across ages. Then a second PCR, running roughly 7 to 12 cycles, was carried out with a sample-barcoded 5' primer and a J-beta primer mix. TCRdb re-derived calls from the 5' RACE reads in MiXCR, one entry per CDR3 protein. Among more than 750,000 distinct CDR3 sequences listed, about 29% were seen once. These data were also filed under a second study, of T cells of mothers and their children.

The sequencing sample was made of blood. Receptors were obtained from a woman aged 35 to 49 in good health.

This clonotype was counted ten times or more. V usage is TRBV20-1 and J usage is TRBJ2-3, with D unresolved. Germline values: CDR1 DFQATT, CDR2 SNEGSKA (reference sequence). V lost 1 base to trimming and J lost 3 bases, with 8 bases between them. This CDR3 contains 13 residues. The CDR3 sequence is CSARGHRTDTQYF. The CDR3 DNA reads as TGCAGTGCTAGAGGACACCGAACAGATACGCAGTATTTT.

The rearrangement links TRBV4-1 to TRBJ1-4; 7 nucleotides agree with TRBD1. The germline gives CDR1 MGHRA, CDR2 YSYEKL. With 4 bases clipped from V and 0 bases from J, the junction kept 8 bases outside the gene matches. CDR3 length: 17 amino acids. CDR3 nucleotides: TGCGCCAGCAGCCGATCGACAGGGTTTGCAACTAATGAAAAACTGTTTTTT. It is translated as CASSRSTGFATNEKLFF.

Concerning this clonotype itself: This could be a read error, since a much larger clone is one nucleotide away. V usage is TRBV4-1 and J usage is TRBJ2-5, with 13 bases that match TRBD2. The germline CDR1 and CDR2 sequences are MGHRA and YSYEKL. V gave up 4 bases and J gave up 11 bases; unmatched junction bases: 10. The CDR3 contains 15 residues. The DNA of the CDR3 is TGCGCCAGCAGCCTACGAGGGACTAGCGGGAATGAGCAGTACTTC. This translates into CASSLRGTSGNEQYF.

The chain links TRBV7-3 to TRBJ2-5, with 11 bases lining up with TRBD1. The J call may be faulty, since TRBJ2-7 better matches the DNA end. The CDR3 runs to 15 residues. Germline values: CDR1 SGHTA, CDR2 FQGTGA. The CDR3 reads CASSVGTGGYDEQYF. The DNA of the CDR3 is TGTGCCAGCAGCGTCGGGACAGGGGGATATGACGAGCAGTACTTC.

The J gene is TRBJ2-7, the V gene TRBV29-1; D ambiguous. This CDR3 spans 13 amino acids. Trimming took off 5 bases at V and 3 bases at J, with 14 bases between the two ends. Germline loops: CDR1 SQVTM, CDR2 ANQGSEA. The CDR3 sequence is CSVSLVAGYEQYF. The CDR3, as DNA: TGCAGCGTTAGTCTCGTGGCCGGCTACGAGCAGTACTTC.

CDR3 in amino acids: CASSAWTSGSTGELFF. CDR3 coding DNA: TGTGCCAGCAGCGCGTGGACTAGCGGATCCACCGGGGAGCTGTTTTTT. The chain has TRBV7-6 and TRBJ2-2; TRBD2 aligns across 10 bases. Germline CDR1 SGHVS, CDR2 FNYEAQ. The CDR3 is 16 residues long. The ends lost 5 bases at V and 4 bases at J; junction bases unmatched: 7.

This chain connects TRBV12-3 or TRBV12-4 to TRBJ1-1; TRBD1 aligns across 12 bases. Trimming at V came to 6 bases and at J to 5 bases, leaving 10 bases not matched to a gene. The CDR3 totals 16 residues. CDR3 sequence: CASSSGTGGLRTEAFF. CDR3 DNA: TGTGCCAGCAGCTCCGGGACAGGGGGCTTGAGGACTGAAGCTTTCTTT.

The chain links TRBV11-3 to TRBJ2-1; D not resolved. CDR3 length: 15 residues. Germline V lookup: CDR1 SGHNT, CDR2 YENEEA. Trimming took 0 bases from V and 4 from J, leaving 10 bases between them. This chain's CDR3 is CASSLDHQNYNEQFF. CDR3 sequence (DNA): TGTGCCAGCAGCTTAGATCATCAGAATTACAATGAGCAGTTCTTC. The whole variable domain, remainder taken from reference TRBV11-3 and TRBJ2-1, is EAGVVQSPRYKIIEKKQPVAFWCNPISGHNTLYWYLQNLGQGPELLIRYENEEAVDDSQLPKDRFSAERLKGVDSTLKIQPAELGDSAVYLCASSLDHQNYNEQFFGPGTRLTVL.

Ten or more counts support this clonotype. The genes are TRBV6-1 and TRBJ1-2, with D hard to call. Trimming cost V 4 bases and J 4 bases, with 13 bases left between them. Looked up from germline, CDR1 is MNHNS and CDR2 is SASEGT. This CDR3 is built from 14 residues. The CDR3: CASSARGSGYGYTF. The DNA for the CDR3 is TGTGCCAGCAGTGCCAGAGGAAGCGGCTATGGCTACACCTTC.

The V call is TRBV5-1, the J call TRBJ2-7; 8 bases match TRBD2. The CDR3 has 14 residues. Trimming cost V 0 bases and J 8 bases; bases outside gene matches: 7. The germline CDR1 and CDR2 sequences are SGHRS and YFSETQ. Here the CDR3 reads CASSLALAGNKQYF. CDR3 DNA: TGCGCCAGCAGCTTGGCTTTAGCGGGGAATAAGCAGTACTTC.

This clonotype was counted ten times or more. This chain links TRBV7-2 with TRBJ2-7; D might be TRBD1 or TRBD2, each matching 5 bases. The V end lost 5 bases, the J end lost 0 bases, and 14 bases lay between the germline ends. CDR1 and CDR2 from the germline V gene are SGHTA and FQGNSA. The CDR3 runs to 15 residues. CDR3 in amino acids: CASSLEGHYSYEQYF. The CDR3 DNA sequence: TGTGCCAGCAGCCTAGAGGGGCATTACTCCTACGAGCAGTACTTC.

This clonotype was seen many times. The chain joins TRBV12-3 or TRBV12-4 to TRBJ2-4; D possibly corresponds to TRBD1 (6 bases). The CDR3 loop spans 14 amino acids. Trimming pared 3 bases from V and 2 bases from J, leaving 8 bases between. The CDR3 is CASSFQGSKNIQYF. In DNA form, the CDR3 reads TGTGCCAGCAGTTTCCAGGGGTCCAAAAACATTCAGTACTTC.

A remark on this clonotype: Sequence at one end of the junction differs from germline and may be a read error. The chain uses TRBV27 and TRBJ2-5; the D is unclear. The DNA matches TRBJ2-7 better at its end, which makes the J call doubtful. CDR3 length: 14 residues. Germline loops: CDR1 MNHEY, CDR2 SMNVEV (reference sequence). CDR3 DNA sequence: TGTGCCGGCAGTTTATCCTGGGACTCCTACGAGCAGTACTTC. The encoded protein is CAGSLSWDSYEQYF.

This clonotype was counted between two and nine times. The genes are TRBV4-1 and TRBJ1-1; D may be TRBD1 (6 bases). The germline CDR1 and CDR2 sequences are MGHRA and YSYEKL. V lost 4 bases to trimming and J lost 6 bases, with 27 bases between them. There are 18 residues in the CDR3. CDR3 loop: CASSPGAGGDSPHAEAFF. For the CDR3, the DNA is TGCGCCAGCAGCCCAGGGGCGGGGGGCGACAGTCCTCACGCTGAAGCTTTCTTT.

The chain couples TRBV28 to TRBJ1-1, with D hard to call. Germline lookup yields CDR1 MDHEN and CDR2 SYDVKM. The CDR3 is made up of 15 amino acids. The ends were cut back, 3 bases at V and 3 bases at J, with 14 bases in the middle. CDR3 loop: CASSFLAQSHTEAFF. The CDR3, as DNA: TGTGCCAGCAGTTTTTTAGCCCAGTCTCACACTGAAGCTTTCTTT.

DNA of the CDR3: TGTGCCAGCAGTAGTTACGGCAATCAGCCCCAGCATTTT. It translates to CASSSYGNQPQHF. The gene calls are TRBV28 and TRBJ1-5, with D uncertain. Trimming shortened V by 5 bases and J by 2 bases, and 7 bases separated the two germline ends. CDR1 and CDR2 from the germline V gene are MDHEN and SYDVKM. The CDR3 runs to 13 residues.

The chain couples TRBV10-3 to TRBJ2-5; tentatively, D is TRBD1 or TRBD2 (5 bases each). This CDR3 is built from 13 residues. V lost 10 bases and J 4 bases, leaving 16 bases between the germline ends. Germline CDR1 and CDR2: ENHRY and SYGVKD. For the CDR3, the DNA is TGTGCCACCGCCGGGACGGCCCTAGAGACCCAGTACTTC. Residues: CATAGTALETQYF.